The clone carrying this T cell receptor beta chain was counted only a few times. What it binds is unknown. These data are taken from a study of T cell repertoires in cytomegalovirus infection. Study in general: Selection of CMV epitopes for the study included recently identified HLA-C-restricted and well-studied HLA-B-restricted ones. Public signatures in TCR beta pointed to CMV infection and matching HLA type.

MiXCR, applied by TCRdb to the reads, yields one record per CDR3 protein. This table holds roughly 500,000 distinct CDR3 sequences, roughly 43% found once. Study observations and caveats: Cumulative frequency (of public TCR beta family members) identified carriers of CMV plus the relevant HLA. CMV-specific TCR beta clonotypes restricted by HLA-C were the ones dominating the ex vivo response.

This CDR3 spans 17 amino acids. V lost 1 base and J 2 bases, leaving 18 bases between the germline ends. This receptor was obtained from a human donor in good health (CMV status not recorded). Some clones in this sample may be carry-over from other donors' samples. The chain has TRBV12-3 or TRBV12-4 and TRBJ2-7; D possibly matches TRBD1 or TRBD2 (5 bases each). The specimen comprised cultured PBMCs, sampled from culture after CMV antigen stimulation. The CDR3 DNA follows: TGTGCCAGCAGTTTAGGGAGGACATATCGGCAAACCTACGAGCAGTACTTC. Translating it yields CASSLGRTYRQTYEQYF.